This entry features one TCR beta chain sequence. Its antigen is unidentified. A much larger clone is a single base away; this may be a read error. Because the CDR3 is missing its conserved closing phenylalanine or tryptophan, this is likely a read error. Those patients with uncontrolled infection, other autoimmune disease, pregnancy or lactation were excluded. Amplification yielded TCR beta CDR3 regions, with RNA transcripts as the source. The TCR CDR3 was amplified in a first-round RT-PCR using the HTBI primer set. TCRdb itself ran the multiplex PCR reads through MiXCR, one entry per CDR3 protein. There are about 660,000 distinct CDR3 sequences in the sample; over 40% occur only once, and about 7.2% lies in the top ten. The record originates from a study of T cells in Graves' hyperthyroidism and ophthalmopathy. Notes on the study in general: Most expanded thyroid clonotypes above 0.001 also appeared in blood. The model forecast ophthalmopathy, anticipating it by a median around 6.9 months before onset.

CDR1 is DFQATT and CDR2 is SNEGSKA in the germline V gene (reference sequence). The CDR3 consists of 13 residues. Trimming cost V 6 bases and J 7 bases; bases outside gene matches: 11. The chain is built from TRBV20-1 and TRBJ2-5, with 7 positions matching TRBD2. The sequenced material came from peripheral blood or thyroid tissue (not recorded which). This clonotype originated in an adult man with Graves' disease, either hyperthyroidism or ophthalmopathy (not recorded which). The CDR3 DNA is TGCAGTGCAAAAAGGACTAGGGATGTGACCCAGTACTCC. Its protein is CSAKRTRDVTQYS.